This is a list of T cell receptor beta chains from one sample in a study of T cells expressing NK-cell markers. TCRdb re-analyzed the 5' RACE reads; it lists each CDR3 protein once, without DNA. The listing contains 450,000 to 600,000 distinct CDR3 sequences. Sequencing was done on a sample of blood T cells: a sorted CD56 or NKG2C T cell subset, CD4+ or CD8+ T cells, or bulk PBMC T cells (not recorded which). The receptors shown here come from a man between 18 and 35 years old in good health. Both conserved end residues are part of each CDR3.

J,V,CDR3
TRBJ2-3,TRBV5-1,CASSPRDGNTDTQYF
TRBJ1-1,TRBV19,CASSTPRDKSKAFF
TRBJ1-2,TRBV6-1,CASRSGTGPSGYTF
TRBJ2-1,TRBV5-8,CASTLSPHNEQFF
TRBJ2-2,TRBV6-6,CAITGGLAGELFF
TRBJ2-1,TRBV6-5,CASSYSSGSSYNEQFF
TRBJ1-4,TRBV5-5,CASYEYRGTGNEKLFF
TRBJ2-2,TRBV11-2,CASSQRAHFGARGTGELFF
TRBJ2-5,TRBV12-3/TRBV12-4,CASSSRLGTQYF
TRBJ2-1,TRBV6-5,CASSYQGLAGDGEQFF
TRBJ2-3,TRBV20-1,CSHLDHTDTQYF
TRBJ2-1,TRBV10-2,CASRESGVGNEQFF
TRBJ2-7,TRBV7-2,CAVRQPPYEQYF
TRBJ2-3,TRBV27,CASSLSNPGLAGASEDTQYF
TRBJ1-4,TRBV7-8,CASSLVGATGWPEKLFF
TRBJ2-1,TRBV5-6,CASTRGLADEQFF
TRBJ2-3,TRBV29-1,CSVDRAAASTDTQYF
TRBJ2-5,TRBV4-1,CASSQDGTGGQETQYF
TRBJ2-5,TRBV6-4,CASGDDPLGVAGFETQYF
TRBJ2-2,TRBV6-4,CASSDPWVRGRVNTGELFF
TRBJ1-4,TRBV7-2,CASSSKGKLFF
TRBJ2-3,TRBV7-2,CASSLAQAGRLSTDTQYF